This T cell receptor beta chain was retrieved from a study of blood T cell repertoires in COVID-19. This CDR3 is 14 amino acids long. Trimming pared 2 bases from V and 6 bases from J, leaving 13 bases between. Germline values: CDR1 MNHNS, CDR2 SASEGT. The method was immunoSEQ multiplex PCR; TCRdb's version includes in-frame clones alone and lacks a portion of them. The sample has fewer than 110,000 clones, 89% seen once. The TCR sequence derives from a woman aged 60-70 years with acute or convalescent COVID-19. J is TRBJ1-1 and V is TRBV6-1, with D perhaps TRBD1 (5 bases). Sequenced sample: peripheral blood. CDR3 nucleotides: TGTGCCAGCAGTGAAAGCCCAGGGCGTCCTGAAGCTTTCTTT. Protein sequence: CASSESPGRPEAFF.